The 16 T cell receptor beta chains reported below all come from one sample, sequenced in a study of T cells in Graves' hyperthyroidism and ophthalmopathy. The CDR3 regions of TCR beta were amplified from RNA transcripts. When the TCR CDR3 underwent first-round RT-PCR, the HTBI primer set was used. TCRdb processed the multiplex PCR reads anew with MiXCR; each CDR3 protein has one entry. This repertoire shows a few hundred thousand distinct CDR3 sequences, about 15% found once; its top ten account for roughly 6.2%. The sample taken for sequencing was blood. The origin of the receptors is a woman in her thirties with Graves' hyperthyroidism that later progressed to Graves' ophthalmopathy.

The V and J genes are TRBV9 and TRBJ2-7; a weak D match, TRBD1 (5 bases). Deletions cut 0 bases from V and 0 bases from J, with 10 bases between. CDR1 and CDR2 (germline): SGDLS, YYNGEE. The CDR3 covers 15 residues. The CDR3 coding sequence is TGTGCCAGCAGCGTAGGTCGACAGAACTCCTACGAGCAGTACTTC. Translation gives CASSVGRQNSYEQYF.

This clonotype was counted many times. The chain couples TRBV7-3 to TRBJ2-2, with 10 nucleotides matching TRBD2. The germline CDR1 and CDR2 sequences are SGHTA and FQGTGA. This CDR3 region has 15 residues. The J segment lost 7 bases and the V segment lost 5 bases, leaving 7 bases of the junction unmatched. CDR3 amino acids: CASSRQGLANGELFF. The CDR3 nucleotides are TGTGCCAGCAGCCGCCAGGGACTAGCGAACGGGGAGCTGTTTTTT.

This clonotype was observed at least ten times. V gene TRBV27 combines with J gene TRBJ2-5; D unresolved. In germline, CDR1 is MNHEY, CDR2 SMNVEV (reference sequence). The germline V and J ends were trimmed by 4 bases and 5 bases, with 14 bases remaining between them. The length of the CDR3 is 14 residues. This CDR3 reads CASSYHQLGETQYF. The CDR3 bases are TGTGCCAGCAGTTACCATCAACTGGGGGAGACCCAGTACTTC.

At least ten counts were recorded for this clonotype. J is TRBJ1-6 and V is TRBV7-3; 9 bases are shared with TRBD1. The CDR3 contains 15 residues. After removal of 5 bases from V and 7 bases from J, the junction contained 6 bases not matched to a gene. Germline assignment: CDR1 SGHTA and CDR2 FQGTGA. The DNA of the CDR3 is TGTGCCAGCAGCACGACAGGGGGAATGAATTCACCCCTCCACTTT. Protein sequence: CASSTTGGMNSPLHF.

This clonotype has at least ten counts. The V call is TRBV20-1, the J call TRBJ1-1, with 11 bases identical to TRBD1. This CDR3 has 14 residues. With 4 bases clipped from V and 3 bases from J, the junction kept 4 bases outside the gene matches. The germline gives CDR1 DFQATT, CDR2 SNEGSKA (reference sequence). CDR3 DNA sequence: TGCAGTGCTAATCGGGACAGGGGGTACACTGAAGCTTTCTTT. It encodes CSANRDRGYTEAFF.

This clonotype was detected ten times or more. The chain employs TRBV5-1 and TRBJ1-1; a possible D gene is TRBD1 (5 bases). V lost 0 bases and J lost 7, with 10 bases in between. The CDR3 runs 13 residues. CDR1 is SGHRS and CDR2 is YFSETQ in the germline V gene. CDR3 sequence (DNA): TGCGCCAGCAGCTTGGCTCAAGACAGTGAAGCTTTCTTT. Translating gives CASSLAQDSEAFF. Full variable domain (rest looked up from reference TRBV5-1 and TRBJ1-1): KAGVTQTPRYLIKTRGQQVTLSCSPISGHRSVSWYQQTPGQGLQFLFEYFSETQRNKGNFPGRFSGRQFSNSRSEMNVSTLELGDSALYLCASSLAQDSEAFFGQGTRLTVV.

V and J are TRBV3-1 and TRBJ2-3, with 12 nucleotides matching TRBD2. The V and J ends lost 4 bases and 2 bases, in that order; junction bases with no gene match: 4. The germline CDR1 and CDR2 sequences are LGHDT and YNNKEL (reference sequence). This CDR3 region has 16 residues. CDR3 in amino acids: CASSPRTSGATDTQYF. The CDR3 DNA sequence: TGTGCCAGCAGCCCCAGGACTAGCGGGGCCACAGATACGCAGTATTTT.

The chain links TRBV19 to TRBJ1-5, with 7 positions matching TRBD1. This CDR3 region has 15 residues. V lost 6 bases to trimming and J lost 6 bases; unmatched junction nucleotides: 11. The germline V gene encodes CDR1 LNHDA and CDR2 SQIVND (reference sequence). This CDR3 reads CASSETGERSQPQHF. DNA for the CDR3: TGTGCCAGTAGCGAAACAGGGGAGCGGAGTCAGCCCCAGCATTTT.

This clonotype was picked up many times. This chain joins TRBV15 and TRBJ1-4, with D possibly TRBD1 on 6 matching bases. The CDR3 runs to 17 residues. Trimming pared 0 bases from V and 0 bases from J, leaving 11 bases between. Germline loops: CDR1 LNHNV, CDR2 YYDKDF (reference sequence). CDR3: CATSRDPGAATNEKLFF. CDR3 coding DNA: TGTGCCACCAGCAGAGACCCGGGGGCAGCAACTAATGAAAAACTGTTTTTT. Based on the CDR3 plus reference TRBV15 and TRBJ1-4, the full variable domain is DAMVIQNPRYQVTQFGKPVTLSCSQTLNHNVMYWYQQKSSQAPKLLFHYYDKDFNNEADTPDNFQSRRPNTSFCFLDIRSPGLGDTAMYLCATSRDPGAATNEKLFFGSGTQLSVL.

This clonotype was found many times. V usage is TRBV2 and J usage is TRBJ2-3, with TRBD2 matching 8 bases. Germline CDR1 and CDR2: SNHLY and FYNNEI. With 4 bases clipped from V and 6 bases from J, the junction kept 9 bases outside the gene matches. This CDR3 is built from 15 residues. This chain's CDR3 is CASSVLAGQGDTQYF. The CDR3 region has the DNA TGTGCCAGCAGTGTTCTAGCGGGTCAAGGGGATACGCAGTATTTT. Looking up the rest from reference TRBV2 and TRBJ2-3 gives the full variable domain: EPEVTQTPSHQVTQMGQEVILRCVPISNHLYFYWYRQILGQKVEFLVSFYNNEISEKSEIFDDQFSVERPDGSNFTLKIRSTKLEDSAMYFCASSVLAGQGDTQYFGPGTRLTVL.

This clonotype has ten or more counts. The V call is TRBV7-9, the J call TRBJ2-4; D tentatively fits TRBD1 or TRBD2 (5 bases each). CDR3 length: 13 residues. The V gene lost 3 bases and the J gene lost 3 bases, with 6 bases spanning the gap. Germline loops: CDR1 SEHNR, CDR2 FQNEAQ (reference sequence). The CDR3 here is CASSLGVKNIQYF. In nucleotides, the CDR3 is TGTGCCAGCAGCTTGGGGGTCAAAAACATTCAGTACTTC. Based on the CDR3 plus reference TRBV7-9 and TRBJ2-4, the full variable domain is DTGVSQNPRHKITKRGQNVTFRCDPISEHNRLYWYRQTLGQGPEFLTYFQNEAQLEKSRLLSDRFSAERPKGSFSTLEIQRTEQGDSAMYLCASSLGVKNIQYFGAGTRLSVL.

This chain uses TRBV9 with TRBJ2-4; 8 bases line up with TRBD2. Germline CDR1 SGDLS, CDR2 YYNGEE. The V and J ends lost 4 bases and 5 bases, in that order; junction bases with no gene match: 8. The CDR3 has 15 amino acids. This CDR3 reads CASSPSRGGQNIQYF. In DNA form, the CDR3 reads TGTGCCAGCAGCCCCTCTCGCGGGGGGCAAAACATTCAGTACTTC.

This clonotype was seen a handful of times. The genes are TRBV5-1 and TRBJ2-4; D not certain. The CDR3 length is 14 residues. V shed 0 bases and J shed 8 bases, with 12 bases lying between them. Germline assignment: CDR1 SGHRS and CDR2 YFSETQ. The CDR3 nucleotides are TGCGCCAGCAGCTTGGAGGACGGACCGGACATTCAGTACTTC. This codes for CASSLEDGPDIQYF.

This clonotype was counted only a few times. V and J are TRBV19 and TRBJ2-7; 10 bases agree with TRBD2. Per the germline V gene, CDR1 is LNHDA and CDR2 is SQIVND (reference sequence). V lost 4 bases, J lost 3 bases, and 6 bases stayed unmatched. The CDR3 sequence is 15 residues long. CDR3 in DNA: TGTGCCAGTAGTACCGGACTAGCGGCCGACTACGAGCAGTACTTC. It translates to CASSTGLAADYEQYF.

The chain is built from TRBV19 and TRBJ2-5, with D perhaps TRBD1 (6 bases). Germline values: CDR1 LNHDA, CDR2 SQIVND (reference sequence). V lost 5 bases, J lost 5 bases, and 18 bases lay in between. This CDR3 region has 15 residues. CDR3 in amino acids: CASSQTTGLRETQYF. The CDR3 DNA sequence: TGTGCCAGTAGTCAAACGACAGGCTTGAGGGAGACCCAGTACTTC.

The V and J genes are TRBV5-1 and TRBJ2-7, with 7 bases fitting TRBD2. With 7 bases clipped from V and 6 bases from J, the junction kept 22 bases outside the gene matches. Germline CDR1 and CDR2: SGHRS and YFSETQ. This CDR3 is built from 17 residues. CDR3 DNA: TGCGCCAGCCGTGGTTCAGCGGGATCGGGGTCAATATCCGAGCAGTACTTC. Its protein product is CASRGSAGSGSISEQYF.